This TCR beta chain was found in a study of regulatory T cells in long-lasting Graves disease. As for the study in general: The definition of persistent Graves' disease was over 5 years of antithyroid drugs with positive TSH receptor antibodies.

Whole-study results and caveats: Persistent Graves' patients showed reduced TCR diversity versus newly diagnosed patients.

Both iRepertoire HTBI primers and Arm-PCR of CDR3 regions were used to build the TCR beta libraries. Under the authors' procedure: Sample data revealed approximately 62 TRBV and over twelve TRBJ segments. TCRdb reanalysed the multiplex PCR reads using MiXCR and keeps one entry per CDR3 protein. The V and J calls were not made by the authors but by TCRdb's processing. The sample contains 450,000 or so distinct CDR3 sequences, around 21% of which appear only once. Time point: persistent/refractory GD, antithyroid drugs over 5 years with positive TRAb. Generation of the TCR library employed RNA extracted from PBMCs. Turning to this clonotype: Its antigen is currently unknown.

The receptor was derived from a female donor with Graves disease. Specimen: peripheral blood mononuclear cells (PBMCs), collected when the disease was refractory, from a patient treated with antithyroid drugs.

CDR3 residues: CSARVRTVRYEQYF. Written as DNA, the CDR3 is TGCAGTGCTAGAGTGCGGACAGTGCGCTACGAGCAGTACTTC. The chain employs TRBV20-1 and TRBJ2-7; tentatively, D is TRBD1 (6 bases). The CDR3 covers 14 residues. The germline gives CDR1 DFQATT, CDR2 SNEGSKA (reference sequence). The V end was cut by 1 base, the J end by 3 bases, with 13 bases between.